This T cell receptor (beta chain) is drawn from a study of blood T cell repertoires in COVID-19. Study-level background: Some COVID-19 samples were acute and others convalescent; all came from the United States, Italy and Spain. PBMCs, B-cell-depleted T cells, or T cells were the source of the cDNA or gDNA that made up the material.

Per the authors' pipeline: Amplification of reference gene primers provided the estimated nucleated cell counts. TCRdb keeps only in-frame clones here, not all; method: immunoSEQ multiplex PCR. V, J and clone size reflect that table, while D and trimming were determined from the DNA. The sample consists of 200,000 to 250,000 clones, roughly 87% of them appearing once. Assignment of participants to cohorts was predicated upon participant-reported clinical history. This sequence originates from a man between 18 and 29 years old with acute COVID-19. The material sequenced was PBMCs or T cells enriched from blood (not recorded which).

The CDR3 loop reads CASSPDRGDQPQHF. DNA for the CDR3: TGTGCCAGCTCACCGGACAGAGGGGATCAGCCCCAGCATTTT. The rearrangement joins TRBV18 to TRBJ1-5, with D perhaps matching TRBD1 (6 bases). CDR1 is KGHSH and CDR2 is LQKENI in the germline V gene. This CDR3 spans 14 amino acids. The V gene lost 3 bases and the J gene lost 5 bases, with 11 bases spanning the gap. The full variable domain, completed using reference TRBV18 and TRBJ1-5, is NAGVMQNPRHLVRRRGQEARLRCSPMKGHSHVYWYRQLPEEGLKFMVYLQKENIIDESGMPKERFSAEFPKEGPSILRIQQVVRGDSAAYFCASSPDRGDQPQHFGDGTRLSIL.